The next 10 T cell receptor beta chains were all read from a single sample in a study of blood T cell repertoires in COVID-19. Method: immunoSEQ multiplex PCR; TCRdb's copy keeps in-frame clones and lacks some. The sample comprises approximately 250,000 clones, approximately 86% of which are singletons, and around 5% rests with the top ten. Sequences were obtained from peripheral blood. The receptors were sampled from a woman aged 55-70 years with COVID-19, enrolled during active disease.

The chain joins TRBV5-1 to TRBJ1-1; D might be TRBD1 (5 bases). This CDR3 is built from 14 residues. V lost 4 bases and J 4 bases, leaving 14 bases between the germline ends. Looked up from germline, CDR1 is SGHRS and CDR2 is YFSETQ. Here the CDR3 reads CASSIAGGSTEAFF. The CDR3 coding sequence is TGCGCCAGCAGCATTGCCGGGGGGAGCACTGAAGCTTTCTTT.

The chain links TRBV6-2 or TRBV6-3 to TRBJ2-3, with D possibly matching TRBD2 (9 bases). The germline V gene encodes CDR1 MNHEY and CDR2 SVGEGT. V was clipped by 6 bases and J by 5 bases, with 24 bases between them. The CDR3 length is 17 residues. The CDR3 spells CASSQTGAGGPGDTQYF. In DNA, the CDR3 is TGTGCCAGCAGCCAGACAGGGGCGGGAGGGCCCGGAGATACGCAGTATTTT.

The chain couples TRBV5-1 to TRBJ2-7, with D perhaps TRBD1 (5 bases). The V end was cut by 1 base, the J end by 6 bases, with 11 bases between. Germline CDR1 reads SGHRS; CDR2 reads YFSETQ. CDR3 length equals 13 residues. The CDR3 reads CASSLKGPSEQYF. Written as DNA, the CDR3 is TGCGCCAGCAGCTTGAAGGGGCCATCCGAGCAGTACTTC.

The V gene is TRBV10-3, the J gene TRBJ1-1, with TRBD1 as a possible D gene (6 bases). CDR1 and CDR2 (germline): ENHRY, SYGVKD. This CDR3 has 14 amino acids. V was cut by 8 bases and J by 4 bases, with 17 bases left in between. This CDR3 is CAIAGGGLLTEAFF. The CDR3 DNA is TGTGCCATCGCCGGGGGGGGCTTACTCACTGAAGCTTTCTTT.

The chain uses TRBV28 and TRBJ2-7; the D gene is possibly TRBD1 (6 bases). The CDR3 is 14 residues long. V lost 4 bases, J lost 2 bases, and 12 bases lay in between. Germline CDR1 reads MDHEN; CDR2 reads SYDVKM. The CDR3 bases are TGTGCCAGCAGTTCCCCCGGGACAACCTACGAGCAGTACTTC. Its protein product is CASSSPGTTYEQYF.

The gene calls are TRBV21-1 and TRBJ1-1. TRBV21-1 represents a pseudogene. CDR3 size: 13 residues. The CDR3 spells CASSKRGGVGAFF. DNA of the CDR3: TGTGCCAGCAGCAAACGGGGGGGAGTAGGAGCTTTCTTT.

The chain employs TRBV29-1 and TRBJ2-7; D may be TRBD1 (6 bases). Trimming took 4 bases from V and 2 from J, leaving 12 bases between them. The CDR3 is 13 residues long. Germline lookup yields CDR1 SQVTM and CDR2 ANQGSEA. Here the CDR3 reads CSVVSGATYEQYF. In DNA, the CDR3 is TGCAGCGTTGTCTCAGGGGCTACCTACGAGCAGTACTTC.

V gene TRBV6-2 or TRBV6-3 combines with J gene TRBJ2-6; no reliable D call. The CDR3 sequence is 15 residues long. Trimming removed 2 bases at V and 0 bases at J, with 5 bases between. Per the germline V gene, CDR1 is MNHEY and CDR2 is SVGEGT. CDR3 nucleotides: TGTGCCAGCAGTTACCCGAGCTCTGGGGCCAACGTCCTGACTTTC. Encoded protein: CASSYPSSGANVLTF.

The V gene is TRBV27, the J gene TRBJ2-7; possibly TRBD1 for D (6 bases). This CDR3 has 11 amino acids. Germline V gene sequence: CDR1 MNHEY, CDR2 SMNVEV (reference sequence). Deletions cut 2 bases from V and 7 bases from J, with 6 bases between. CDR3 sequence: CASSLRGEQYF. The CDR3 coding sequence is TGTGCCAGCAGTTTAAGGGGGGAGCAGTACTTC.

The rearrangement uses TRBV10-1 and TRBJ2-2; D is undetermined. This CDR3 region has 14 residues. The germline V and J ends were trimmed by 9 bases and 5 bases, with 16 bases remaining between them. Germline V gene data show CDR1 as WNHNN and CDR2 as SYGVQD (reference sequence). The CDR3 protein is CAREPRVGTGELFF. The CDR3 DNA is TGCGCCAGAGAACCCCGCGTCGGGACCGGGGAGCTGTTTTTT.